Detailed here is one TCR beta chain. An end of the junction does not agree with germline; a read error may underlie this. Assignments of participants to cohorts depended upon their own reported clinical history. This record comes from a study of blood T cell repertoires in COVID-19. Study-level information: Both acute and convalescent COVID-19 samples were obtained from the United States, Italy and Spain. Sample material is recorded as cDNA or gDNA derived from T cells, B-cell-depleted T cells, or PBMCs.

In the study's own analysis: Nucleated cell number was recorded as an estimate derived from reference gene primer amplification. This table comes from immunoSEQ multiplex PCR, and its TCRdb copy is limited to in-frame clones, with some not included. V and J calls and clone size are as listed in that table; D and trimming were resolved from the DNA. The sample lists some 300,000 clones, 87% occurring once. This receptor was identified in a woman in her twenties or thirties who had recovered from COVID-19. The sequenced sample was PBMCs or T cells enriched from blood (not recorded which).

The CDR3 region is CASSLGLDSSEQYF. CDR3 DNA: TGCGCCAGCAGCTTGGGGCTGGACTCCTCCGAGCAGTACTTC. The chain links TRBV5-1 to TRBJ2-7, with a possible D match to TRBD2 (5 bases). The germline V gene has CDR1 SGHRS and CDR2 YFSETQ. This CDR3 has 14 residues.